The 21 T cell receptor beta chains reported below all come from one sample, sequenced in a study of identical twins. Via MiXCR, TCRdb re-called the 5' RACE reads, giving one row per CDR3 protein. The repertoire holds roughly 750,000 distinct CDR3 sequences, with 20% to 25% as singletons. These sequences were also reported in another study, on T cells expressing NK-cell markers.

Sequenced sample: PBMCs. All receptors derive from a woman aged 18-29 years in good health.

The DNA for the CDR3 is TGTGCCAGCACCTCCCTACAGGGGTCGGGTCAGCCCCAGCATTTT. It is translated as CASTSLQGSGQPQHF. The chain has TRBV12-3 or TRBV12-4 and TRBJ1-5; TRBD1 matches at 7 bases. Trimming at V came to 7 bases and at J to 6 bases, leaving 12 bases not matched to a gene. The CDR3 sequence is 15 residues long.

The rearrangement links TRBV5-1 to TRBJ2-1; 8 bases agree with TRBD2. The J segment lost 5 bases and the V segment lost 4 bases, leaving 5 bases of the junction unmatched. The CDR3 extends over 14 amino acids. CDR1 and CDR2 from the germline V gene are SGHRS and YFSETQ. CDR3 amino acids: CASSPGGPDNEQFF. The DNA for the CDR3 is TGCGCCAGCAGCCCGGGGGGGCCCGACAATGAGCAGTTCTTC.

Only a few counts were recorded for this clonotype. The CDR3 DNA follows: TGTGCCAGCAGTGGCTCTTCGGGCGGCGGCTACAATGAGCAGTTCTTC. As protein: CASSGSSGGGYNEQFF. This chain joins TRBV2 and TRBJ2-1, with D hard to call. V shed 4 bases and J shed 3 bases, with 16 bases lying between them. The CDR3 is 16 residues long. CDR1 and CDR2 from the germline V gene are SNHLY and FYNNEI.

For this clonotype: Germline is not matched at one junction end, which may reflect a read error. This chain connects TRBV12-3 or TRBV12-4 to TRBJ1-3; 9 bases align to TRBD1. The CDR3 totals 11 residues. The CDR3 DNA follows: TGTGCCAGCCGAATACAAAGGGACAGGGCTTTT. Translation: CASRIQRDRAF.

The chain uses TRBV3-1 and TRBJ2-5, with TRBD1 matching over 7 bases. Trimming took 5 bases from V and 1 from J; bases not matched to a gene: 4. There are 14 residues in the CDR3. Germline V gene lookup returns CDR1 LGHDT and CDR2 YNNKEL (reference sequence). The CDR3 sequence: CASSYRGTQETQYF. The CDR3 DNA sequence: TGTGCCAGCAGCTACAGGGGAACCCAAGAGACCCAGTACTTC.

This clonotype showed up many times. The chain is built from TRBV12-3 or TRBV12-4 and TRBJ2-5, with D maybe TRBD1 (5 bases). Between the trimmed V and J ends, which lost 2 bases and 2 bases, there was a span of 6 bases. This CDR3 spans 13 amino acids. CDR3 nucleotides: TGTGCCAGCAGTTTACCAGGGCAAGAGACCCAGTACTTC. It specifies CASSLPGQETQYF.

The rearrangement joins TRBV5-1 to TRBJ2-7; TRBD1 aligns across 12 bases. The CDR3 spans 15 residues. Germline CDR1 reads SGHRS; CDR2 reads YFSETQ. V lost 1 base, J lost 7 bases, and 6 bases stayed unmatched. The CDR3 bases are TGCGCCAGCAGCTTGATCGGGACAGGGGGCAGTGAGCAGTACTTC. It yields the protein CASSLIGTGGSEQYF. Looking up the rest from reference TRBV5-1 and TRBJ2-7 gives the full variable domain: KAGVTQTPRYLIKTRGQQVTLSCSPISGHRSVSWYQQTPGQGLQFLFEYFSETQRNKGNFPGRFSGRQFSNSRSEMNVSTLELGDSALYLCASSLIGTGGSEQYFGPGTRLTVT.

This clonotype was observed many times. One end of the junction varies from germline; a read error may be responsible. The chain couples TRBV27 to TRBJ2-5; D is unresolved. Looked up from germline, CDR1 is MNHEY and CDR2 is SMNVEV (reference sequence). CDR3 length equals 12 residues. CDR3 sequence (DNA): TGTGCCAGGAGTTGGGTGGAAGAGACCCAGTACTTC. Amino acids: CARSWVEETQYF.

This clonotype was picked up many times. This chain links TRBV5-1 with TRBJ2-1, with TRBD2 matching over 7 bases. This CDR3 is 14 amino acids long. The ends lost 6 bases at V and 7 bases at J; junction bases unmatched: 10. Germline assignment: CDR1 SGHRS and CDR2 YFSETQ. The CDR3 protein is CASTTGGGENEQFF. CDR3 DNA sequence: TGCGCCAGCACAACGGGGGGTGGTGAGAATGAGCAGTTCTTC.

This clonotype was counted between two and nine times. The chain links TRBV20-1 to TRBJ2-3, with D possibly being TRBD1 (6 bases). With 6 bases removed from V and 2 bases from J, the gap between germline ends came to 15 bases. This CDR3 has 14 amino acids. Germline assignment: CDR1 DFQATT and CDR2 SNEGSKA (reference sequence). The CDR3 reads CSAVRDTYTDTQYF. DNA of the CDR3: TGCAGTGCCGTACGGGACACCTACACAGATACGCAGTATTTT.

The chain is built from TRBV20-1 and TRBJ2-6; possibly TRBD1 or TRBD2 for D (5 bases each). CDR3 length: 15 residues. Germline CDR1 is DFQATT and CDR2 is SNEGSKA (reference sequence). V lost 6 bases and J lost 0, with 12 bases in between. The CDR3 DNA reads TGCAGTGCCGGGGACCCAGTCTCTGGGGCCAACGTCCTGACTTTC. Its translation: CSAGDPVSGANVLTF.

The chain couples TRBV3-1 to TRBJ2-5; 7 bases are a match to TRBD1. Germline V gene lookup returns CDR1 LGHDT and CDR2 YNNKEL (reference sequence). The J segment lost 0 bases and the V segment lost 4 bases, leaving 5 bases of the junction unmatched. The CDR3 has 15 amino acids. The CDR3 region is CASSPDRAYQETQYF. The CDR3 DNA is TGTGCCAGCAGCCCCGACAGGGCCTACCAAGAGACCCAGTACTTC.

A few counts support this clonotype. The chain has TRBV20-1 and TRBJ2-1, with no clear D. This CDR3 is built from 12 residues. The V end lost 3 bases, the J end lost 7 bases, and 10 bases lay between the germline ends. Germline V lookup: CDR1 DFQATT, CDR2 SNEGSKA (reference sequence). The CDR3 is CSARESWNEQFF. The CDR3 DNA follows: TGCAGTGCTAGGGAGAGCTGGAATGAGCAGTTCTTC.

The genes are TRBV20-1 and TRBJ2-7, with 9 nucleotides matching TRBD2. Germline V lookup: CDR1 DFQATT, CDR2 SNEGSKA (reference sequence). The CDR3 loop spans 13 amino acids. The V and J ends lost 4 bases and 2 bases, in that order; junction bases with no gene match: 3. The CDR3 DNA follows: TGCAGTGCTACGGTAGCGGGAGCCTACGAGCAGTACTTC. The encoded protein is CSATVAGAYEQYF.

V and J are TRBV9 and TRBJ1-5; D is unresolved. CDR1 and CDR2 (germline): SGDLS, YYNGEE. The CDR3 is made up of 11 amino acids. V lost 3 bases to trimming and J lost 6 bases, with 4 bases between them. This CDR3 is CASSESQPQHF. The CDR3 bases are TGTGCCAGCAGCGAGAGTCAGCCCCAGCATTTT.

This clonotype turned up a few times. The rearrangement uses TRBV5-1 and TRBJ2-1, with D possibly TRBD1 on 7 matching bases. V was trimmed by 2 bases and J by 10 bases, leaving 13 bases between them. Germline V gene lookup returns CDR1 SGHRS and CDR2 YFSETQ. The CDR3 totals 13 residues. The CDR3, as DNA: TGCGCCAGCAGCTTTGGAGGGGGCGGGGAGCAGTTCTTC. Amino acids: CASSFGGGGEQFF.

This clonotype has at least ten counts. The chain uses TRBV20-1 and TRBJ1-2; TRBD1 matches 7 bases. This CDR3 is 12 amino acids long. Germline trimming cut 6 bases from V and 6 bases from J; bases unmatched to any gene: 7. Germline V CDR1 and CDR2: DFQATT, SNEGSKA (reference sequence). The CDR3 coding sequence is TGCAGTGCCACGACAGGGAGAAATGGCTACACCTTC. Protein product: CSATTGRNGYTF.

The DNA for the CDR3 is TGTGCCAGCAGTTCTCGGACTAGCGGGAGATACGAGCAGTACTTC. Amino acid sequence: CASSSRTSGRYEQYF. The chain employs TRBV12-3 or TRBV12-4 and TRBJ2-7, with TRBD2 identical over 13 bases. This CDR3 has 15 residues. Trimming cost V 4 bases and J 4 bases; bases outside gene matches: 4.

This clonotype appeared a few times. The chain couples TRBV20-1 to TRBJ2-7; D call uncertain. The V end was cut by 3 bases, the J end by 3 bases, with 18 bases between. Per germline, CDR1 DFQATT and CDR2 SNEGSKA (reference sequence). This CDR3 is built from 15 residues. The CDR3 loop is CSARVWAPLNYEQYF. The DNA for the CDR3 is TGCAGTGCTAGGGTCTGGGCGCCCCTTAACTACGAGCAGTACTTC.

The CDR3 DNA reads TGTGCCAGCAGCCTCATTAATGAAAAACTGTTTTTT. Protein sequence: CASSLINEKLFF. The chain carries TRBV12-3 or TRBV12-4 and TRBJ1-4, with D hard to call. There are 12 residues in the CDR3. V was shortened by 6 bases and J by 4 bases, with 6 bases between the two germline ends.

This clonotype has at least ten counts. CDR3 bases: TGCAGTGCTAGGCCGGGACTAGCGGAACCAACCCAGTACTTC. Encoded protein: CSARPGLAEPTQYF. The rearrangement uses TRBV20-1 and TRBJ2-5, with 11 bases matching TRBD2. The CDR3 length is 14 residues. Germline V gene data show CDR1 as DFQATT and CDR2 as SNEGSKA (reference sequence). Trimming took 3 bases from V and 8 from J; bases not matched to a gene: 8.